A single T cell receptor (beta chain) is shown here with its context. This clone was seen only a few times. Its cognate antigen has yet to be identified. Qualities for individual bases were not recorded, and no much larger clone is one base off. Each donor gave one peripheral blood draw, averaging roughly 120 mL, which was collected into heparinised tubes. Naive, central memory, regulatory and stem cell-like memory CD4+ T cells were sorted on a BD FACSAria II using a panel including CD45RO, CCR7, CD25, CD127, CD95 and CD27. Every sorted population had a purity above 98%. Right away, PBMCs were isolated by Lymphoprep density gradient centrifugation and were stained directly, with no culture step. To minimize batch effects, samples were stained and sorted in pairs, one healthy donor with one patient per experiment. V and J lose 8 bases and 6 bases, and a span of 11 bases separates them. CDR1 SGHTA and CDR2 FQGNSA were looked up in the germline V gene. Counted from cysteine to phenylalanine, this CDR3 has 12 amino acids. Only CDR3 DNA remains: 36 bases, in frame from the first base.

This specimen belongs to a study of beta chain features in type 1 diabetes (dated by TCRdb to 2016 to 2018). With regard to the full study: Mean age, gender distribution, total cell number and subset yield did not differ between patients and healthy donors. A total of about 100 million sorted cells were examined across all samples, and RNA yield correlated strongly with the number of cells per subset. In the study, TCRB repertoires of sorted circulating CD4+ T cell subsets from recently diagnosed type 1 diabetes patients were compared with those of matched healthy donors. Regulatory and stem cell-like memory subsets were obtained from only 8 patients and roughly 8 healthy donors, while naive and central memory subsets were obtained from all 30 or so donors. Study-level results and caveats: Because cDNA rather than genomic DNA was sequenced, highly expressing activated cells could have been over-represented, although no difference in activation and CD3 levels was found between groups. Type 1 diabetes patients showed a moderate but significant shortening of TCRB CDR3 length in all four CD4+ subsets. The naive, central memory and regulatory TCRB repertoires appeared to resemble one another more closely among patients than among healthy donors. HLA sub-analyses involved small numbers of individuals, so any influence of HLA type on TCRB rearrangement remained unresolved. At VDJ recombination sites, patients with type 1 diabetes made fewer insertions and deleted more nucleotides, a pattern implying thymic rearrangement abnormalities. Shorter templates might have been favored by PCR, but patient and control samples were amplified and corrected together, so both groups would have been affected equally by any skew.

All of the isolated RNA was reverse transcribed with the High Capacity cDNA Reverse Transcription Kit, so expressed TCRB transcripts were sequenced. Deep immunoSEQ sequencing was performed on naive, central memory and regulatory T cell samples, with an average of around 3.4 million total reads per sample. After sorted cells were lysed in RLT buffer, RNA was extracted with DNase-treated RNeasy Micro or Mini kits, with the choice depending on cell number. To prevent cross-contamination, every cell subset was processed on its own, while patient and healthy donor samples were processed together. The immunoSEQ multiplex PCR was used to amplify TCRB sequences from cDNA, generating 87-bp fragments that spanned the CDR3 region. The amplicons were sequenced using the Illumina HiSeq platform. As for the authors' bioinformatics: Synthetic template baselines were used to correct PCR bias computationally, reads within Hamming distance 2 were collapsed together, and singletons that could not be merged were discarded. By aligning reads against IMGT, V, D and J genes, CDR3 length, and insertions or deletions at six rearrangement sites were assigned. Within each subset, clonotype counts were normalized to sorted cell number, after which true diversity and Gini coefficients were computed with the tcR R package. Repertoire sharing was quantified using the overlap coefficient calculated on TCRB nucleotide sequences. The table comes from immuneACCESS by way of TCRdb, which keeps in-frame sequences with V and J called. Part of the clones is missing from these tables; in studies checked, under half for an unresolved V gene and the rest for unknown reasons. For V, J and clone size, that table is used; D and trimming come from the DNA. The sample yields hundreds of thousands of clones; 9.3% were counted once. The top ten clones comprise about 1% of the sample.

The V and J segments used are TRBV7-2 and TRBJ2-1; no D gene can be assigned with confidence. Sequenced input: central memory CD4+ T cells from blood. The sequence was collected from a man younger than 40 with type 1 diabetes. The nucleotide sequence is TGTGCCAGCGCCCTGACCGCCAATGAGCAGTTCTTC. It encodes CASALTANEQFF. Here the CDR3 is joined to the reference TRBV7-2 and TRBJ2-1 genes, and the full variable domain is: GAGVSQSPSNKVTEKGKDVELRCDPISGHTALYWYRQSLGQGLEFLIYFQGNSAPDKSGLPSDRFSAERTGGSVSTLTIQRTQQEDSAVYLCASALTANEQFFGPGTRLTVL.